The next 4 T cell receptor beta chains were all read from a single sample in a study of cytomegalovirus exposure and HLA in healthy donors. Use of 60 Vbeta and 13 Jbeta primers characterized the PCR. Some clones are missing from TCRdb's copy, which holds only in-frame ones; the method was immunoSEQ multiplex PCR. Here the sample spans about 190,000 clones, roughly four fifths being singletons. Sequencing was performed on PBMCs. These receptors originate from a woman in her late teens or twenties in good health and CMV-seropositive.

The CDR3 is CASSPVGGGTEAFF. Written as DNA, the CDR3 is TGCGCCAGCAGCCCGGTGGGAGGGGGCACTGAAGCTTTCTTT. The rearrangement links TRBV5-1 to TRBJ1-1; weak D call: TRBD1 (6 bases). Germline CDR1 SGHRS, CDR2 YFSETQ. This CDR3 has 14 residues. Trimming removed 4 bases at V and 4 bases at J, with 14 bases between. Together with reference TRBV5-1 and TRBJ1-1, the CDR3 gives the full variable domain: KAGVTQTPRYLIKTRGQQVTLSCSPISGHRSVSWYQQTPGQGLQFLFEYFSETQRNKGNFPGRFSGRQFSNSRSEMNVSTLELGDSALYLCASSPVGGGTEAFFGQGTRLTVV.

This clone was observed a handful of times. V is TRBV10-2 and J is TRBJ1-6; no clear D. The CDR3 has 13 residues. Germline CDR1 WSHSY, CDR2 SAAADI. The V end was cut by 3 bases, the J end by 8 bases, with 8 bases between. The CDR3 region has the DNA TGCGCCAGCAGTGACCCAGACTATTCACCCCTCCACTTT. Protein: CASSDPDYSPLHF.

This clone occurred once. The chain employs TRBV29-1 and TRBJ2-5; D is perhaps TRBD2 (6 bases). CDR3 length: 13 residues. Germline loops: CDR1 SQVTM, CDR2 ANQGSEA. The ends were cut back, 5 bases at V and 7 bases at J, with 17 bases in the middle. Written as DNA, the CDR3 is TGCAGCGTTCTCGGGACTCCGGGTGGGACCCAGTACTTC. This translates into CSVLGTPGGTQYF.

The genes are TRBV6-4 and TRBJ1-6; 9 bases agree with TRBD1. There are 14 residues in the CDR3. Germline loops: CDR1 MRHNA, CDR2 SNTAGT. Trimming at V came to 6 bases and at J to 6 bases, leaving 3 bases not matched to a gene. CDR3 sequence reads: CASSPGQGNSPLHF. DNA for the CDR3: TGTGCCAGCAGCCCGGGACAGGGTAATTCACCCCTCCACTTT.